This TCR beta chain derives from a study of CD8 T cells in Susac syndrome. The RNA, about 0.5 to 1 ug, was put through reverse transcription using random hexamers. TCRdb re-called the immunoSEQ multiplex PCR reads through MiXCR, storing one row per CDR3 protein. The repertoire has 120,000 to 150,000 distinct CDR3 sequences, approximately 93% of them found once; the top ten carry roughly 0.083%. CDR1 and CDR2 from the germline V gene are LNHNV and YYDKDF (reference sequence). The CDR3 totals 14 residues. V shed 5 bases and J shed 0 bases, with 5 bases lying between them. The V gene is TRBV15, the J gene TRBJ2-6; no definite D call. This sequence was found in a human donor in good health. Sequencing used CD4+ T cells from PBMCs. CDR3 sequence (DNA): TGTGCCACCAGCCTTAACTCTGGGGCCAACGTCCTGACTTTC. Its translation is CATSLNSGANVLTF.